These 2 T cell receptor beta chains were sequenced from one sample in a study of cytomegalovirus exposure and HLA in healthy donors. TCRdb's copy holds only in-frame clones and misses some; the assay was immunoSEQ multiplex PCR. The top ten hold 1.5% to 2% of the sample, which has 70,000 or so clones, less than 95% seen once. Sequenced sample: PBMCs. These receptors all come from a woman between 18 and 30 years old in good health and CMV-seropositive.

The genes are TRBV7-8 and TRBJ1-1, with D hard to call. This CDR3 is built from 15 residues. Per the germline V gene, CDR1 is SGHVS and CDR2 is FQNEAQ. The ends were cut back, 1 base at V and 4 bases at J, with 13 bases in the middle. The CDR3 nucleotides are TGTGCCAGCAGCTTAGTGGGAGGGCGGGGCACTGAAGCTTTCTTT. It is translated as CASSLVGGRGTEAFF.

V usage is TRBV7-6 and J usage is TRBJ1-6, with D perhaps TRBD1 (6 bases). This CDR3 region has 16 residues. Trimming took off 5 bases at V and 4 bases at J, with 15 bases between the two ends. CDR1 SGHVS and CDR2 FNYEAQ come from the germline V gene. CDR3: CASSRNGQNYNSPLHF. For the CDR3, the DNA is TGTGCCAGCAGCAGAAACGGACAGAATTATAATTCACCCCTCCACTTT. Full variable domain (remainder filled in from reference TRBV7-6 and TRBJ1-6): GAGVSQSPRYKVTKRGQDVALRCDPISGHVSLYWYRQALGQGPEFLTYFNYEAQQDKSGLPNDRFSAERPEGSISTLTIQRTEQRDSAMYRCASSRNGQNYNSPLHFGNGTRLTVT.